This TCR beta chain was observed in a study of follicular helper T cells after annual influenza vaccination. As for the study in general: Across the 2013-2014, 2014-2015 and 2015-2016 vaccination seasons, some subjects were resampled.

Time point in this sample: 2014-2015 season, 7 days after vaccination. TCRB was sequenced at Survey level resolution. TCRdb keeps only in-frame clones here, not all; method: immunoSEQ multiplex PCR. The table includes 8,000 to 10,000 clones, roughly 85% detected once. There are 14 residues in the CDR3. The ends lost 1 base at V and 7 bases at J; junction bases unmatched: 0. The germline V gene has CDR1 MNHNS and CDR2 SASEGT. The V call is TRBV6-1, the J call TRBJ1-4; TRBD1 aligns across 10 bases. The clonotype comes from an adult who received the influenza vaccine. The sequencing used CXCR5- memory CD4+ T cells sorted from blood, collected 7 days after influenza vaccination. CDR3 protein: CASSEGQGAEKLFF. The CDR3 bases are TGTGCCAGCAGTGAAGGACAGGGGGCTGAAAAACTGTTTTTT.